These 10 T cell receptor beta chains originate from one sample sequenced in a study of blood T cell repertoires in COVID-19. Only in-frame clones appear in the TCRdb table, and some are missing; sequencing was by immunoSEQ multiplex PCR. Here the sample spans some 69,000 clones, approximately 80% being singletons. The sequenced sample consisted of peripheral blood. The origin of the receptors is a woman aged 70-85 years with acute or convalescent COVID-19.

The gene calls are TRBV5-4 and TRBJ2-1; D is undetermined. V gave up 4 bases and J gave up 0 bases, with 5 bases separating them. Germline loops: CDR1 SGHNT, CDR2 YYREEE (reference sequence). The CDR3 is 13 amino acids. Here the CDR3 reads CASSRSSYNEQFF. The CDR3 DNA follows: TGTGCCAGCAGCCGTAGCTCCTACAATGAGCAGTTCTTC.

Written as DNA, the CDR3 is TGTGCCAGCAATAAGGCGGGAGCCACCCAAGAGACCCAGTACTTC. Protein sequence: CASNKAGATQETQYF. This chain joins TRBV28 and TRBJ2-5, with TRBD2 matching over 7 bases. The CDR3 is made up of 15 amino acids. Germline V lookup: CDR1 MDHEN, CDR2 SYDVKM. Losses at the gene ends were 7 bases for V and 1 base for J; bases not matched to a gene: 9.

V and J are TRBV19 and TRBJ2-4; TRBD2 is a possible D gene (6 bases). The CDR3 loop spans 14 amino acids. The germline V gene encodes CDR1 LNHDA and CDR2 SQIVND (reference sequence). V lost 5 bases and J 3 bases, leaving 11 bases between the germline ends. The CDR3 region is CASSAGLLKNIQYF. The CDR3 nucleotides read TGTGCCAGTAGTGCGGGACTTCTCAAAAACATTCAGTACTTC. The variable domain in full, with the rest retrieved from reference TRBV19 and TRBJ2-4, is DGGITQSPKYLFRKEGQNVTLSCEQNLNHDAMYWYRQDPGQGLRLIYYSQIVNDFQKGDIAEGYSVSREKKESFPLTVTSAQKNPTAFYLCASSAGLLKNIQYFGAGTRLSVL.

The rearrangement uses TRBV3-1 (or the pseudogene TRBV3-2) and TRBJ2-2, with 12 bases that match TRBD2. The CDR3 is made up of 19 amino acids. V was clipped by 0 bases and J by 1 base; unmatched bases: 6. CDR1 is LGHDT, CDR2 YNNKEL, per germline (reference sequence). The CDR3, as DNA: TGTGCCAGCAGCCAAGATCCTCCGACTAGCGGGAGGAACACCGGGGAGCTGTTTTTT. This codes for CASSQDPPTSGRNTGELFF.

The chain combines TRBV3-1 (or the pseudogene TRBV3-2) with TRBJ1-1; no clear D. The germline CDR1 and CDR2 sequences are LGHDT and YNNKEL (reference sequence). Trimming removed 1 base from V and 5 bases from J, with 5 bases in between. This CDR3 is 12 amino acids long. The CDR3 is CASSQARTEAFF. The CDR3 bases are TGTGCCAGCAGCCAAGCCAGAACTGAAGCTTTCTTT.

The chain uses TRBV13 and TRBJ2-7; D might be TRBD2 (5 bases). Germline values: CDR1 PRHDT, CDR2 FYEKMQ (reference sequence). This CDR3 has 14 amino acids. The V gene lost 4 bases and the J gene lost 5 bases, with 15 bases spanning the gap. CDR3 region: CASSSRMRANEQYF. The CDR3 DNA sequence: TGTGCCAGCAGCTCCCGGATGCGGGCCAACGAGCAGTACTTC.

The chain uses TRBV2 and TRBJ2-1; 10 nucleotides match TRBD1. The V gene's germline CDR1 is SNHLY and CDR2 FYNNEI. V gave up 7 bases and J gave up 7 bases; unmatched junction bases: 7. This CDR3 has 14 amino acids. CDR3 loop: CASNRDRGQNEQFF. The DNA for the CDR3 is TGTGCCAGCAATAGAGACAGGGGGCAAAATGAGCAGTTCTTC.

This sequence joins TRBV28 and TRBJ2-7; TRBD2 matches at 12 bases. V lost 7 bases to trimming and J lost 2 bases; unmatched junction nucleotides: 21. CDR3 length: 20 amino acids. CDR1 and CDR2 from the germline V gene are MDHEN and SYDVKM. CDR3 protein: CASIPWVWASGRADPYEQYF. CDR3 sequence (DNA): TGTGCCAGCATCCCTTGGGTCTGGGCTAGCGGGAGGGCCGATCCCTACGAGCAGTACTTC. Together with reference TRBV28 and TRBJ2-7, the CDR3 gives the full variable domain: DVKVTQSSRYLVKRTGEKVFLECVQDMDHENMFWYRQDPGLGLRLIYFSYDVKMKEKGDIPEGYSVSREKKERFSLILESASTNQTSMYLCASIPWVWASGRADPYEQYFGPGTRLTVT.

The chain has TRBV3-1 (or the pseudogene TRBV3-2) and TRBJ2-1; 10 nucleotides agree with TRBD2. The CDR3 sequence is 16 residues long. After removal of 5 bases from V and 5 bases from J, the junction contained 9 bases not matched to a gene. Germline CDR1 LGHDT, CDR2 YNNKEL (reference sequence). For the CDR3, the DNA is TGTGCCAGCAGCACCCGGACTAGCGGATGGAACAATGAGCAGTTCTTC. Amino acids: CASSTRTSGWNNEQFF.

Here the CDR3 reads CATSRSGLSNQPQHF. DNA for the CDR3: TGTGCCACCAGCAGATCGGGACTGAGCAATCAGCCCCAGCATTTT. This chain links TRBV15 with TRBJ1-5, with a weak D call TRBD1 (5 bases). This CDR3 region has 15 residues. V lost 2 bases and J 1 base, leaving 9 bases between the germline ends. The germline V gene encodes CDR1 LNHNV and CDR2 YYDKDF (reference sequence). The complete variable domain, with remaining parts taken from reference TRBV15 and TRBJ1-5, reads DAMVIQNPRYQVTQFGKPVTLSCSQTLNHNVMYWYQQKSSQAPKLLFHYYDKDFNNEADTPDNFQSRRPNTSFCFLDIRSPGLGDTAMYLCATSRSGLSNQPQHFGDGTRLSIL.